This entry features one T cell receptor beta chain sequence. Its antigen is as yet unknown. This sample stems from a study of cytomegalovirus exposure and HLA in healthy donors. As for the study in general: An analysis done earlier identified 117 million unique TCR beta sequences from around 180 million T cells. Among the approximately 430 donors who were genotyped, around 77% fell in the genetic ancestry cluster that is associated with self-reported Caucasian donors. Study results and limitations: What a later analysis reportedly showed was that an Asian-associated ancestry cluster had fewer N-insertions than the approximately 700-donor mean.

V lost 5 bases to trimming and J lost 4 bases; unmatched junction nucleotides: 10. There are 16 residues in the CDR3. Germline V lookup: CDR1 SEHNR, CDR2 FQNEAQ (reference sequence). Use of 60 Vbeta and 13 Jbeta primers characterized the PCR. Assay: immunoSEQ multiplex PCR; the TCRdb copy retains only in-frame clones and omits some. The sample contains about 170,000 clones, around 73% of which appear only once. The receptor comes from a young woman in good health and CMV-seropositive. The V gene is TRBV7-9, the J gene TRBJ2-7, with TRBD2 matching 11 bases. Sequencing was carried out using PBMCs. CDR3 in DNA: TGTGCCAGCAGCCCAAAGACTAGCGGGGCGTTTTACGAGCAGTACTTC. Translated: CASSPKTSGAFYEQYF.